Each of the 8 T cell receptor beta chains below was sequenced from the same sample in a study of blood T cells in healthy people across ages. Alongside a J-beta primer mix, a sample-barcoded 5' primer served in a second PCR lasting roughly 7 to 11 cycles. MiXCR was run by TCRdb on the 5' RACE reads, yielding one entry per CDR3 protein. The sample holds some 700,000 distinct CDR3 sequences, 20% to 25% seen once. The sequenced sample consisted of blood. These receptors came from a man in his 70s in good health.

The table lists this clonotype with a few counts. V and J are TRBV20-1 and TRBJ2-5; 7 bases are shared with TRBD2. This CDR3 comprises 14 residues. Germline lookup yields CDR1 DFQATT and CDR2 SNEGSKA (reference sequence). V dropped 0 bases and J dropped 5; count of bases not matched to a gene: 6. The CDR3 DNA is TGCAGTGCTAGAGAGTACGGGGGGATCGAGACCCAGTACTTC. Translation gives CSAREYGGIETQYF.

A few counts support this clonotype. One end of the junction varies from germline; a read error may be responsible. The gene calls are TRBV7-9 and TRBJ2-7; TRBD2 matches 8 bases. The end of the DNA is better explained by TRBJ2-5, so the J call may be wrong. Germline V gives CDR1 SEHNR, CDR2 FQNEAQ (reference sequence). The CDR3 contains 15 residues. This chain's CDR3 is CVSSSGLAYQETQYF. The CDR3 nucleotides read TGTGTCAGCAGCTCCGGACTAGCATATCAAGAGACCCAGTACTTC.

The rearrangement uses TRBV6-5 and TRBJ1-1; no reliable D call. V lost 8 bases to trimming and J lost 2 bases, with 12 bases between them. This CDR3 comprises 13 residues. CDR1 MNHEY and CDR2 SVGAGI come from the germline V gene. The CDR3 DNA is TGTGCCAGCGGAAACGGTCCAAACACTGAAGCTTTCTTT. Residues: CASGNGPNTEAFF.

This clonotype was seen a handful of times. The V call is TRBV10-3, the J call TRBJ1-5; D unresolved. This CDR3 has 13 amino acids. The ends were cut back, 4 bases at V and 4 bases at J, with 8 bases in the middle. Germline V gene lookup returns CDR1 ENHRY and CDR2 SYGVKD. The CDR3 protein is CAISVDGNQPQHF. The CDR3, as DNA: TGTGCCATCAGTGTGGACGGGAATCAGCCCCAGCATTTT.

J is TRBJ1-1 and V is TRBV9, with D tentatively TRBD1 (5 bases). The germline gives CDR1 SGDLS, CDR2 YYNGEE. CDR3 length: 17 amino acids. V was clipped by 5 bases and J by 0 bases, with 20 bases between them. The CDR3: CASSPLTAKLMNTEAFF. CDR3 nucleotides: TGTGCCAGCAGTCCCCTGACAGCCAAGCTCATGAACACTGAAGCTTTCTTT.

This CDR3 is CASSWDRRSTDTQYF. The CDR3 nucleotides are TGTGCCAGCAGCTGGGACAGGCGAAGCACAGATACGCAGTATTTT. The chain has TRBV7-2 and TRBJ2-3, with TRBD1 matching over 8 bases. V dropped 4 bases and J dropped 0; count of bases not matched to a gene: 3. The CDR3 covers 15 residues. Germline CDR1 is SGHTA and CDR2 is FQGNSA.

This clonotype was counted between two and nine times. The chain links TRBV4-1 to TRBJ2-1, with D perhaps TRBD1 (5 bases). Germline CDR1 is MGHRA and CDR2 is YSYEKL. The CDR3 extends over 16 amino acids. Trimming removed 1 base at V and 3 bases at J, with 13 bases between. Written as DNA, the CDR3 is TGCGCCAGCAGCCAAGGAAAGGGGTCGGTCTACAATGAGCAGTTCTTC. Amino acids: CASSQGKGSVYNEQFF.

The rearrangement joins TRBV3-1 to TRBJ1-4; the D gene is possibly TRBD1 (6 bases). Germline lookup yields CDR1 LGHDT and CDR2 YNNKEL (reference sequence). CDR3 size: 19 residues. The V end was cut by 0 bases, the J end by 8 bases, with 25 bases between. The chain's CDR3 is CASSQDSRRTDTYSEKLFF. The CDR3 DNA follows: TGTGCCAGCAGCCAAGATTCCCGAAGGACAGACACATACTCCGAAAAACTGTTTTTT.